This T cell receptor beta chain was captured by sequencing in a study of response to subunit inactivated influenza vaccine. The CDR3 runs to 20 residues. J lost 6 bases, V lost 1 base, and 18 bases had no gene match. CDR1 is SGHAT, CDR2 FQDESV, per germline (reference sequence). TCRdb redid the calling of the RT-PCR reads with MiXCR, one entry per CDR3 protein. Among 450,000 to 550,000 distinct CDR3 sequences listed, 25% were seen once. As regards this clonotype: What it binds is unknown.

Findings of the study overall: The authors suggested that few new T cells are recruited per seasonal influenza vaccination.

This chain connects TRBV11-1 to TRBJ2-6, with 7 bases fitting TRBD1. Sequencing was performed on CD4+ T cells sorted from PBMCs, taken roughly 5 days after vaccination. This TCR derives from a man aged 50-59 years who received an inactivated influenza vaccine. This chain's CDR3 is CASSLGVWGQTTREANVLTF. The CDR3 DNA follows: TGTGCCAGCAGCTTAGGAGTTTGGGGACAGACGACAAGAGAGGCCAACGTCCTGACTTTC.